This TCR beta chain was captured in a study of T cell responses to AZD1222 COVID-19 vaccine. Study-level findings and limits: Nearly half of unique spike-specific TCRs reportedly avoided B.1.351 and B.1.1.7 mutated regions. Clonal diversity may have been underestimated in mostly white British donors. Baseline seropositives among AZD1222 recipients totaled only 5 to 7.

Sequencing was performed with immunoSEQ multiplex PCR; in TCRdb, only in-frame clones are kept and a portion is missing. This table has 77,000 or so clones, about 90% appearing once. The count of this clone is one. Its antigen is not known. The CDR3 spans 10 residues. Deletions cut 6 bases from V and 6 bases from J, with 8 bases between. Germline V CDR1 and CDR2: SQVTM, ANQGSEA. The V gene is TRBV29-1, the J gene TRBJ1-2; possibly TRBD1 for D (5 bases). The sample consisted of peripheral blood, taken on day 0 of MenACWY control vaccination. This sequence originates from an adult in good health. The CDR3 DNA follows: TGCAGCGTGAACAGGAATGGCTACACCTTC. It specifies CSVNRNGYTF.